Below are 15 T cell receptor beta chains sequenced from a single sample in a study of identical twins. Each CDR3 protein gets one entry after TCRdb re-called the 5' RACE reads with MiXCR. The sample lists roughly 250,000 distinct CDR3 sequences, over 13% occurring once. What was sequenced was memory (CD45RO+) T cells sorted from blood. The receptors originated from a woman under 30 in good health.

This clonotype has just a few counts. The CDR3 DNA reads TGTGCCATCAGTGAGTCAGTAGCGAGGAGGTCCGGGGAGCTGTTTTTT. Translating gives CAISESVARRSGELFF. The gene calls are TRBV10-3 and TRBJ2-2, with TRBD2 as a possible D gene (5 bases). Germline loops: CDR1 ENHRY, CDR2 SYGVKD. The ends were cut back, 0 bases at V and 6 bases at J, with 14 bases in the middle. This CDR3 has 16 amino acids.

V gene TRBV7-9 combines with J gene TRBJ2-1; 7 nucleotides line up with TRBD2. V was clipped by 2 bases and J by 9 bases; unmatched bases: 10. Germline assignment: CDR1 SEHNR and CDR2 FQNEAQ (reference sequence). There are 15 residues in the CDR3. The CDR3 loop reads CASSLYAGEGGEQFF. The CDR3 nucleotides are TGTGCCAGCAGCTTATATGCGGGGGAGGGTGGTGAGCAGTTCTTC.

J is TRBJ1-5 and V is TRBV6-1; D call uncertain. The V end lost 3 bases, the J end lost 0 bases, and 18 bases lay between the germline ends. The CDR3 is made up of 18 amino acids. CDR1 is MNHNS and CDR2 is SASEGT in the germline V gene. The CDR3 here is CASSEVQWAVYSNQPQHF. The DNA of the CDR3 is TGTGCCAGCAGTGAGGTACAGTGGGCCGTTTATAGCAATCAGCCCCAGCATTTT.

This clonotype has only a few counts. V usage is TRBV12-3 or TRBV12-4 and J usage is TRBJ1-5; TRBD1 might be the D (6 bases). The V and J ends lost 1 base and 10 bases respectively, with 14 bases between them. This CDR3 comprises 14 residues. CDR3 in DNA: TGTGCCAGCAGTTTAGGAGGGGGTCTTGGACCCCAGCATTTT. It specifies CASSLGGGLGPQHF.

Only a few counts were recorded for this clonotype. This sequence joins TRBV25-1 and TRBJ2-3, with D unresolved. Germline V gene data show CDR1 as MGHDK and CDR2 as SYGVNS. V shed 8 bases and J shed 9 bases, with 12 bases lying between them. This CDR3 contains 11 residues. The CDR3 is CASGSGDTQYF. As DNA, the CDR3 is TGTGCCAGCGGCTCAGGTGACACGCAGTATTTT.

The V gene is TRBV7-3, the J gene TRBJ1-1; weak D call: TRBD1 (5 bases). V was shortened by 4 bases and J by 5 bases, with 11 bases between the two germline ends. CDR1 is SGHTA, CDR2 FQGTGA, per germline. This CDR3 is 13 amino acids long. The CDR3 spells CASSYSGWTEAFF. In DNA, the CDR3 is TGTGCCAGCAGCTATTCAGGGTGGACTGAAGCTTTCTTT.

V is TRBV2 and J is TRBJ2-4, with 9 bases matching TRBD1. The CDR3 runs 12 residues. The V gene's germline CDR1 is SNHLY and CDR2 FYNNEI. With V trimmed by 9 bases and J by 6 bases, 3 bases remained unmatched. CDR3 sequence: CARSDRGNIQYF. CDR3 DNA: TGTGCCAGATCGGACAGGGGAAACATTCAGTACTTC.

The rearrangement links TRBV11-3 to TRBJ2-7; possibly TRBD2 for D (6 bases). Trimming left V 3 bases short and J 2 bases short, with 14 bases between. CDR1 and CDR2 from the germline V gene are SGHNT and YENEEA. The CDR3 consists of 15 residues. CDR3: CASSFDSQRAYEQYF. CDR3 sequence (DNA): TGTGCCAGCAGCTTTGATAGCCAGCGGGCCTACGAGCAGTACTTC.

The rearrangement links TRBV20-1 to TRBJ2-7; 7 bases fit TRBD1. The germline gives CDR1 DFQATT, CDR2 SNEGSKA (reference sequence). The CDR3 extends over 14 amino acids. The junction had 10 bases not matched to a gene; V was cut back by 6 bases and J by 2 bases. The CDR3 nucleotides read TGCAGTGCAAGGGCTCGGCAGGGGGCCTACGAGCAGTACTTC. Protein product: CSARARQGAYEQYF.

The chain recombines TRBV5-6 with TRBJ1-1; 7 positions agree with TRBD1. This CDR3 has 15 residues. V gave up 4 bases and J gave up 4 bases; unmatched junction bases: 10. Germline assignment: CDR1 SGHDT and CDR2 YYEEEE. CDR3 sequence: CASSPTATGFTEAFF. The DNA of the CDR3 is TGTGCCAGCAGCCCTACCGCGACAGGGTTCACTGAAGCTTTCTTT.

The CDR3, as DNA: TGTGCCAGCAGCTCCGGGGGGACTCAGGGCACAGATACGCAGTATTTT. It yields the protein CASSSGGTQGTDTQYF. The chain recombines TRBV7-2 with TRBJ2-3; the match to TRBD2 covers 7 bases. J lost 1 base, V lost 4 bases, and 8 bases had no gene match. CDR3 size: 16 residues. Germline V gene lookup returns CDR1 SGHTA and CDR2 FQGNSA. Supplemented by reference TRBV7-2 and TRBJ2-3, the full variable domain reads GAGVSQSPSNKVTEKGKDVELRCDPISGHTALYWYRQSLGQGLEFLIYFQGNSAPDKSGLPSDRFSAERTGGSVSTLTIQRTQQEDSAVYLCASSSGGTQGTDTQYFGPGTRLTVL.

Written as DNA, the CDR3 is TGCGCCAGCAGATTTTCGACAGAGAATAACTATGGCTACACCTTC. Amino acids: CASRFSTENNYGYTF. V usage is TRBV5-1 and J usage is TRBJ1-2; possible D gene TRBD1, 5 bases. Trimming shortened V by 5 bases and J by 1 base, and 15 bases separated the two germline ends. This CDR3 has 15 residues. Germline CDR1 and CDR2: SGHRS and YFSETQ.

This clonotype was seen more than once but under ten times. This chain links TRBV29-1 with TRBJ1-4, with D unclear. This CDR3 contains 14 residues. V dropped 6 bases and J dropped 4 bases, with 15 bases sitting between them. Looked up from germline, CDR1 is SQVTM and CDR2 is ANQGSEA. The CDR3 loop is CSVRERGNNEKLFF. Written as DNA, the CDR3 is TGCAGCGTAAGAGAGCGGGGTAATAATGAAAAACTGTTTTTT. The variable domain in full, with the rest retrieved from reference TRBV29-1 and TRBJ1-4, is SAVISQKPSRDICQRGTSLTIQCQVDSQVTMMFWYRQQPGQSLTLIATANQGSEATYESGFVIDKFPISRPNLTFSTLTVSNMSPEDSSIYLCSVRERGNNEKLFFGSGTQLSVL.

This clonotype occurred a few times. The J gene is TRBJ1-1, the V gene TRBV13; TRBD1 might be the D (6 bases). The CDR3 sequence is 18 residues long. The ends were cut back, 0 bases at V and 3 bases at J, with 20 bases in the middle. Looked up from germline, CDR1 is PRHDT and CDR2 is FYEKMQ (reference sequence). CDR3 in DNA: TGTGCCAGCAGCTTAGGGATTGTGGCAGGGGTTAGGTACACTGAAGCTTTCTTT. Its protein is CASSLGIVAGVRYTEAFF.

The chain uses TRBV28 and TRBJ1-3; 9 positions match TRBD1. Looked up from germline, CDR1 is MDHEN and CDR2 is SYDVKM. The CDR3 length is 14 residues. Trimming at V came to 5 bases and at J to 7 bases, leaving 6 bases not matched to a gene. This CDR3 reads CASSLQGARNTIYF. The DNA for the CDR3 is TGTGCCAGCAGTCTACAGGGGGCGCGGAACACCATATATTTT. The full variable domain, completed using reference TRBV28 and TRBJ1-3, is DVKVTQSSRYLVKRTGEKVFLECVQDMDHENMFWYRQDPGLGLRLIYFSYDVKMKEKGDIPEGYSVSREKKERFSLILESASTNQTSMYLCASSLQGARNTIYFGEGSWLTVV.